The sequence of this T cell receptor (beta chain) was determined in a study of blood T cell repertoires in COVID-19. Looked up from germline, CDR1 is GTSNPN and CDR2 is SVGIG (reference sequence). CDR3 length: 12 amino acids. Trimming pared 0 bases from V and 9 bases from J, leaving 9 bases between. Method: immunoSEQ multiplex PCR; TCRdb's copy keeps in-frame clones and lacks some. The sample carries approximately 250,000 clones, roughly 80% recorded once. The sample comprised PBMCs or T cells enriched from blood (not recorded which). The TCR originated in a man aged 25 to 45 with acute COVID-19. This chain uses TRBV30 with TRBJ1-5; no firm D call. The CDR3 spells CAWSVITGPQHF. The DNA of the CDR3 is TGTGCCTGGAGTGTAATAACGGGGCCCCAGCATTTT.